The 26 T cell receptor beta chains given below trace back to one sample, sequenced in a study of blood T cell repertoires in COVID-19. TCRdb's copy holds only in-frame clones and misses some; the assay was immunoSEQ multiplex PCR. In the table there are roughly 200,000 clones, 85% to 90% of which are singletons. Sequenced material: peripheral blood. These receptors all come from a man aged 45-60 years with acute or convalescent COVID-19.

CDR3 region: CASSLQTSGGLGELFF. In DNA form, the CDR3 reads TGTGCCAGCAGCTTACAGACTAGCGGGGGCCTCGGGGAGCTGTTTTTT. The V and J genes are TRBV5-4 and TRBJ2-2; 12 bases fit TRBD2. Germline loops: CDR1 SGHNT, CDR2 YYREEE (reference sequence). V shed 2 bases, J shed 7 bases, and the junction held 6 bases outside the gene matches. The CDR3 sequence is 16 residues long.

The V gene is TRBV11-2, the J gene TRBJ2-2; TRBD2 aligns across 8 bases. CDR3 length: 18 residues. J lost 1 base, V lost 1 base, and 8 bases had no gene match. Germline-derived CDR1 and CDR2 are SGHAT and FQNNGV. CDR3 region: CASSLVFGGRKNTGELFF. DNA for the CDR3: TGTGCCAGCAGCTTAGTGTTTGGCGGGAGGAAGAACACCGGGGAGCTGTTTTTT.

This clone was picked up one time. The genes are TRBV19 and TRBJ1-5; no clear D gene. Germline CDR1 and CDR2: LNHDA and SQIVND (reference sequence). The CDR3 extends over 13 amino acids. Trimming took off 3 bases at V and 7 bases at J, with 10 bases between the two ends. The CDR3 DNA sequence: TGTGCCAGTAGTATTGCACAGACCCAGCCCCAGCATTTT. Translated: CASSIAQTQPQHF.

The CDR3 spells CASSPDRGRTGELFF. The CDR3 DNA reads TGTGCCAGCAGTCCGGACAGGGGGCGCACCGGGGAGCTGTTTTTT. The chain is built from TRBV27 and TRBJ2-2; 11 nucleotides align to TRBD1. The CDR3 is made up of 15 amino acids. Trimming cost V 5 bases and J 4 bases; bases outside gene matches: 3. Per the germline V gene, CDR1 is MNHEY and CDR2 is SMNVEV (reference sequence).

This clone appeared a single time. V is TRBV12-5 and J is TRBJ1-2, with D possibly being TRBD1 (6 bases). Germline values: CDR1 LGHNT, CDR2 FRNRAP. V lost 1 base and J 3 bases, leaving 15 bases between the germline ends. The CDR3 loop spans 16 amino acids. The CDR3 sequence: CASGLAGTYKDYGYTF. The CDR3 DNA is TGTGCTAGTGGTTTGGCCGGGACATACAAGGACTATGGCTACACCTTC.

The V gene is TRBV9, the J gene TRBJ2-1, with 7 bases that match TRBD2. The trim removed 1 base at V and 7 bases at J, leaving 11 bases unmatched. The CDR3 consists of 16 residues. In germline, CDR1 is SGDLS, CDR2 YYNGEE. DNA for the CDR3: TGTGCCAGCAGCGTAAACGCGGCGGGAGCTGTTAATGAGCAGTTCTTC. This sequence encodes CASSVNAAGAVNEQFF.

The chain combines TRBV10-3 with TRBJ2-1; no clear D gene. CDR3 length: 14 residues. Germline CDR1 is ENHRY and CDR2 is SYGVKD. Trimming left V 6 bases short and J 0 bases short, with 9 bases between. This CDR3 reads CAIRAGLSYNEQFF. CDR3 bases: TGTGCCATCAGGGCAGGTCTCTCCTACAATGAGCAGTTCTTC.

This rearrangement joins TRBV7-2 to TRBJ2-5, with TRBD2 identical over 13 bases. Per germline, CDR1 SGHTA and CDR2 FQGNSA. V shed 3 bases, J shed 2 bases, and the junction held 3 bases outside the gene matches. There are 16 residues in the CDR3. CDR3 sequence reads: CASSLAGLAGQETQYF. CDR3 DNA sequence: TGTGCCAGCAGCTTGGCGGGACTAGCGGGACAAGAGACCCAGTACTTC.

In its sample, this clone was seen once. This sequence joins TRBV5-8 and TRBJ1-4; TRBD1 agrees at 7 bases. Losses at the gene ends were 4 bases for V and 5 bases for J; bases not matched to a gene: 8. Germline-derived CDR1 and CDR2 are SGHTS and YDEGEE. This CDR3 comprises 15 residues. CDR3 sequence reads: CASSPYGTANEKLFF. In nucleotides, the CDR3 is TGTGCCAGCAGCCCTTACGGGACAGCGAATGAAAAACTGTTTTTT.

The chain is built from TRBV19 and TRBJ2-1; D not certain. From germline, CDR1 is LNHDA and CDR2 SQIVND (reference sequence). Between the trimmed V and J ends, which lost 6 bases and 1 base, there was a span of 13 bases. This CDR3 contains 15 residues. CDR3 region: CASRPRLGSYNEQFF. DNA for the CDR3: TGTGCCAGTAGACCCAGGTTAGGATCCTACAATGAGCAGTTCTTC.

This sequence joins TRBV7-9 and TRBJ2-7, with TRBD2 as a possible D gene (6 bases). The germline V and J ends were trimmed by 7 bases and 1 base, with 11 bases remaining between them. The CDR3 runs 13 residues. Germline values: CDR1 SEHNR, CDR2 FQNEAQ (reference sequence). CDR3: CASTATSSYEQYF. The CDR3 coding sequence is TGTGCCAGCACCGCGACTAGTTCCTACGAGCAGTACTTC.

The chain is built from TRBV28 and TRBJ1-2, with no clear D. The CDR3 runs 14 residues. Germline CDR1 MDHEN, CDR2 SYDVKM. Between the trimmed V and J ends, which lost 3 bases and 8 bases, there was a span of 16 bases. The CDR3 here is CASSFEVRGRGYTF. The CDR3 DNA is TGTGCCAGCAGTTTCGAGGTACGGGGTCGCGGCTACACCTTC.

The chain is built from TRBV27 and TRBJ1-5; D not resolved. The germline V gene has CDR1 MNHEY and CDR2 SMNVEV (reference sequence). V was clipped by 8 bases and J by 1 base, with 12 bases between them. The CDR3 runs 14 residues. This chain's CDR3 is CASQDGLSNQPQHF. DNA for the CDR3: TGTGCCAGCCAAGATGGTCTAAGCAATCAGCCCCAGCATTTT.

The J gene is TRBJ2-7, the V gene TRBV7-7; D remains ambiguous. This CDR3 region has 15 residues. Per germline, CDR1 SSHAT and CDR2 FNYEAQ (reference sequence). The CDR3 reads CASSLIPRVAYEQYV. DNA for the CDR3: TGTGCTAGCAGCTTAATTCCCCGAGTCGCCTACGAGCAGTACGTC.

The rearrangement links TRBV29-1 to TRBJ2-4; 12 nucleotides align to TRBD2. The CDR3 runs 16 residues. With V trimmed by 7 bases and J by 0 bases, 7 bases remained unmatched. Germline V gene lookup returns CDR1 SQVTM and CDR2 ANQGSEA. CDR3 in DNA: TGCAGCGCCACTAGCGGGGGGCAAAAAGCCAAAAACATTCAGTACTTC. Its translation is CSATSGGQKAKNIQYF.

The chain links TRBV14 to TRBJ1-5; a weak D match, TRBD1 (5 bases). This CDR3 comprises 15 residues. The V end was cut by 4 bases, the J end by 3 bases, with 13 bases between. Germline V gene sequence: CDR1 SGHDN, CDR2 FVKESK. The CDR3 DNA sequence: TGTGCCAGCAGCCCAGGGCGGGGCCTCAATCAGCCCCAGCATTTT. Translating gives CASSPGRGLNQPQHF. The full variable domain, with the rest looked up from reference TRBV14 and TRBJ1-5, is EAGVTQFPSHSVIEKGQTVTLRCDPISGHDNLYWYRRVMGKEIKFLLHFVKESKQDESGMPNNRFLAERTGGTYSTLKVQPAELEDSGVYFCASSPGRGLNQPQHFGDGTRLSIL.

This clone was seen only once. CDR3 nucleotides: TGTGCCAGCAGCCAAGGCAGGCTAACCGGGGAGCTGTTTTTT. This encodes CASSQGRLTGELFF. The chain recombines TRBV3-1 (or the pseudogene TRBV3-2) with TRBJ2-2, with D unclear. The CDR3 has 14 residues. Germline V gene lookup returns CDR1 LGHDT and CDR2 YNNKEL (reference sequence). Trimming left V 1 base short and J 5 bases short, with 8 bases between.

This rearrangement joins TRBV7-8 to TRBJ2-7; D is perhaps TRBD2 (5 bases). V lost 4 bases and J 0 bases, leaving 10 bases between the germline ends. The germline CDR1 and CDR2 sequences are SGHVS and FQNEAQ. The CDR3 is 14 amino acids. The CDR3 region has the DNA TGTGCCAGCAGCTCGACTATCTACTCCTACGAGCAGTACTTC. Translation: CASSSTIYSYEQYF.

V gene TRBV7-3 combines with J gene TRBJ2-3; 8 positions match TRBD2. Looked up from germline, CDR1 is SGHTA and CDR2 is FQGTGA. This CDR3 has 21 residues. The ends lost 2 bases at V and 5 bases at J; junction bases unmatched: 24. The CDR3 region has the DNA TGTGCCAGCAGCTTATCTGCAGGAGTGGGCGGACTAGCTCGCCAAAGAGATACGCAGTATTTT. This codes for CASSLSAGVGGLARQRDTQYF.

The J gene is TRBJ1-1, the V gene TRBV6-5; the D gene is possibly TRBD1 (5 bases). CDR1 is MNHEY, CDR2 SVGAGI, per germline. V lost 6 bases, J lost 3 bases, and 17 bases lay in between. This CDR3 spans 15 amino acids. The CDR3 spells CASSRSWGRDTEAFF. The CDR3, as DNA: TGTGCCAGCAGCCGCAGTTGGGGCAGGGACACTGAAGCTTTCTTT.

V usage is TRBV28 and J usage is TRBJ1-4, with a weak D call TRBD1 (6 bases). The ends were cut back, 7 bases at V and 4 bases at J, with 16 bases in the middle. The length of the CDR3 is 15 residues. Germline V CDR1 and CDR2: MDHEN, SYDVKM. CDR3 sequence: CASTEGGASNEKLFF. CDR3 DNA: TGTGCCAGCACCGAGGGGGGGGCCAGTAATGAAAAACTGTTTTTT.

The V call is TRBV5-4, the J call TRBJ2-1; a possible D gene is TRBD1 (6 bases). The V end was cut by 2 bases, the J end by 0 bases, with 15 bases between. The length of the CDR3 is 17 residues. Germline V CDR1 and CDR2: SGHNT, YYREEE (reference sequence). This CDR3 is CASSLNRDTFSYNEQFF. The CDR3 DNA reads TGTGCCAGCAGCTTAAACCGGGACACCTTCTCCTACAATGAGCAGTTCTTC.

This clone was observed once. V usage is TRBV7-6 and J usage is TRBJ2-1; 12 nucleotides align to TRBD2. The ends lost 6 bases at V and 7 bases at J; junction bases unmatched: 10. There are 16 residues in the CDR3. In germline, CDR1 is SGHVS, CDR2 FNYEAQ. DNA of the CDR3: TGTGCCAGCAGTCAAACTAGCGGGAGGACGGGGAATGAGCAGTTCTTC. Amino acid sequence: CASSQTSGRTGNEQFF. Together with reference TRBV7-6 and TRBJ2-1, the CDR3 gives the full variable domain: GAGVSQSPRYKVTKRGQDVALRCDPISGHVSLYWYRQALGQGPEFLTYFNYEAQQDKSGLPNDRFSAERPEGSISTLTIQRTEQRDSAMYRCASSQTSGRTGNEQFFGPGTRLTVL.

This clone was seen a few times. The chain employs TRBV15 and TRBJ1-2; 8 bases are shared with TRBD1. Losses at the gene ends were 5 bases for V and 4 bases for J; bases not matched to a gene: 12. The V gene's germline CDR1 is LNHNV and CDR2 YYDKDF (reference sequence). This CDR3 spans 16 amino acids. CDR3 DNA: TGTGCCACCAGCTACTCCAGGACAGGGACAACCTATGGCTACACCTTC. As protein: CATSYSRTGTTYGYTF.

The rearrangement uses TRBV7-9 and TRBJ1-4; D is uncertain. Trimming took 6 bases from V and 2 from J, leaving 13 bases between them. Germline values: CDR1 SEHNR, CDR2 FQNEAQ (reference sequence). The CDR3 runs 15 residues. The CDR3 bases are TGTGCCAGCAGTCCGCTAGGTTATACTAATGAAAAACTGTTTTTT. The encoded protein is CASSPLGYTNEKLFF.

The CDR3 sequence: CASSPYQQGSETQYF. The DNA for the CDR3 is TGTGCCAGCTCACCATACCAACAGGGGAGCGAGACCCAGTACTTC. V gene TRBV18 combines with J gene TRBJ2-5, with TRBD1 matching 7 bases. The trim removed 2 bases at V and 5 bases at J, leaving 8 bases unmatched. Germline V gene sequence: CDR1 KGHSH, CDR2 LQKENI. The CDR3 is 15 residues long. The full variable domain, its missing parts supplied by reference TRBV18 and TRBJ2-5, is NAGVMQNPRHLVRRRGQEARLRCSPMKGHSHVYWYRQLPEEGLKFMVYLQKENIIDESGMPKERFSAEFPKEGPSILRIQQVVRGDSAAYFCASSPYQQGSETQYFGPGTRLLVL.